The rows below give T cell receptor beta chains drawn from one sample of a study of blood T cell repertoires in COVID-19. Profiled with immunoSEQ multiplex PCR; TCRdb holds only in-frame clones, not every one. The table lists 170,000 or so clones, 78% of them singletons. Sequencing was performed on PBMCs or T cells enriched from blood (not recorded which). The receptors were sampled from a woman between 50 and 59 years old who had recovered from COVID-19. The CDR3 runs from the conserved cysteine through the conserved F or W. D genes are given only for firm matches. Rows give clone size only sometimes, using once, few, many, or a class for an expanded clone.

length: 15
D: TRBD2
size: -
V: TRBV28
J: TRBJ2-5
DNA: TGTGCCAGTAACCCTTCACTAGCGGAACAAGAGACCCAGTACTTC
CDR3: CASNPSLAEQETQYF

length: 13
D: TRBD1
size: -
V: TRBV7-9
J: TRBJ1-4
DNA: TGTGCCAGCAGCCCAGGACAGGATGAAAAACTGTTTTTT
CDR3: CASSPGQDEKLFF

length: 14
D: TRBD1
size: -
V: TRBV19
J: TRBJ2-7
DNA: TGTGCCAGTAGTATGTGGACAGGGAATGGCGAGCAGTACTTC
CDR3: CASSMWTGNGEQYF

length: 18
D: TRBD1
size: once
V: TRBV5-4
J: TRBJ1-2
DNA: TGTGCCAGCAATGAGGGGACAGGGGGCCGAGGGGCCCTCTATGGCTACACCTTC
CDR3: CASNEGTGGRGALYGYTF

length: 18
D: -
size: -
V: TRBV5-1
J: TRBJ1-6
DNA: TGCGCCAGCAGCTTCTATCCCTTTAAGGAGGGTCATAATTCACCCCTCCACTTT
CDR3: CASSFYPFKEGHNSPLHF

length: 13
D: -
size: few
V: TRBV28
J: TRBJ1-6
DNA: TGTGCCAGTGAACGGGACAATGTATCACCCCTCCACTTT
CDR3: CASERDNVSPLHF

length: 15
D: TRBD2
size: -
V: TRBV7-2
J: TRBJ2-1
DNA: TGTGCCAGCAGCTTAGCTAGCGGGAGGGCCAATGAGCAGTTCTTC
CDR3: CASSLASGRANEQFF

length: 15
D: TRBD1
size: -
V: TRBV5-6
J: TRBJ1-5
DNA: TGTGCCAGCAGCCTGGGACAGGGAGGCAATCAGCCCCAGCATTTT
CDR3: CASSLGQGGNQPQHF

length: 16
D: TRBD1
size: once
V: TRBV24-1
J: TRBJ2-1
DNA: TGTGCCACCAGTGAGGCCGGGACAGGGTGGCAATATGAGCAGTTCTTC
CDR3: CATSEAGTGWQYEQFF

length: 16
D: TRBD2
size: -
V: TRBV15
J: TRBJ2-5
DNA: TGTGCCACCAGCAGAGATCGGACTAGCGGGAGGGAGACCCAGTACTTC
CDR3: CATSRDRTSGRETQYF

length: 17
D: TRBD2
size: -
V: TRBV9
J: TRBJ2-5
DNA: TGTGCCAGCAGCTACGGGACTAGCGGAGGTCTACAAGAGACCCAGTACTTC
CDR3: CASSYGTSGGLQETQYF

length: 11
D: -
size: -
V: TRBV20-1
J: TRBJ2-3
DNA: TGCAGTGCTACCCGTAGGGGTACGCAGTATTTT
CDR3: CSATRRGTQYF

length: 13
D: TRBD1
size: -
V: TRBV28
J: TRBJ1-2
DNA: TGTGCCAGCCGTGGACAGGGGAACTATGGCTACACCTTC
CDR3: CASRGQGNYGYTF

length: 13
D: TRBD1
size: -
V: TRBV5-5
J: TRBJ1-1
DNA: TGTGCCAGCAGCTTCGGACAGGGAACTGAAGCTTTCTTT
CDR3: CASSFGQGTEAFF

length: 13
D: -
size: once
V: TRBV5-4
J: TRBJ2-5
DNA: TGTGCCAGCAGCAAGGAGTCGGGGGAGACCCAGTACTTC
CDR3: CASSKESGETQYF

length: 15
D: -
size: -
V: TRBV15
J: TRBJ1-2
DNA: TGTGCCACCAGCGCCCGGGAATCAGCGCCCTATGGCTACACCTTC
CDR3: CATSARESAPYGYTF

length: 15
D: TRBD1
size: few
V: TRBV6-5
J: TRBJ1-6
DNA: TGTGCCAGCAGACGACAGGGCCACAATAATTCACCCCTCCACTTT
CDR3: CASRRQGHNNSPLHF

length: 15
D: -
size: -
V: TRBV6-2/TRBV6-3
J: TRBJ1-5
DNA: TGTGCCAGCAGTACCGCCTTAGGGGGGGATCAGCCCCAGCATTTT
CDR3: CASSTALGGDQPQHF

length: 17
D: TRBD2
size: -
V: TRBV18
J: TRBJ2-5
DNA: TGTGCCAGCTCACCAGCGGCGGGGGGCGGGAGCGGAGAGACCCAGTACTTC
CDR3: CASSPAAGGGSGETQYF

length: 17
D: TRBD1
size: -
V: TRBV27
J: TRBJ1-1
DNA: TGTGCCAGCCATGCGGGTGTTGGGACAGGGTTGAACACTGAAGCTTTCTTT
CDR3: CASHAGVGTGLNTEAFF

length: 14
D: -
size: -
V: TRBV30
J: TRBJ1-3
DNA: TGTGCCTGGGCTCGACGGAGCTCTGGAAACACCATATATTTT
CDR3: CAWARRSSGNTIYF

length: 14
D: -
size: few
V: TRBV6-5
J: TRBJ2-7
DNA: TGTGCCAGCACTCCCGGGACACTGACCTACGAGCAGTACTTC
CDR3: CASTPGTLTYEQYF

length: 15
D: -
size: few
V: TRBV7-2
J: TRBJ1-3
DNA: TGTGCCAGCAGCTTATGGGCAGAAAACGGAAACACCATATATTTT
CDR3: CASSLWAENGNTIYF

length: 14
D: TRBD1
size: -
V: TRBV29-1
J: TRBJ1-1
DNA: TGCAGCGTTGAGACAGGGGCGGTGGGCACTGAAGCTTTCTTT
CDR3: CSVETGAVGTEAFF

length: 15
D: -
size: -
V: TRBV4-1
J: TRBJ2-1
DNA: TGCGCCAGCAGCGAGACTAGTTTTACCTACAATGAGCAGTTCTTC
CDR3: CASSETSFTYNEQFF

length: 14
D: TRBD1
size: -
V: TRBV28
J: TRBJ1-2
DNA: TGTGCCAGCAGTCCCGACAGGGGGCGCCTTGGCTACACCTTC
CDR3: CASSPDRGRLGYTF

length: 13
D: TRBD1
size: -
V: TRBV2
J: TRBJ1-1
DNA: TGTGCCAGGTCACAGGGGGCTAGGACTGAAGCTTTCTTT
CDR3: CARSQGARTEAFF

length: 15
D: -
size: -
V: TRBV5-1
J: TRBJ1-2
DNA: TGCGCCAGCAGCTTGGACTCTCAGGCGCACTATGGCTACACCTTC
CDR3: CASSLDSQAHYGYTF

length: 15
D: -
size: -
V: TRBV7-2
J: TRBJ2-1
DNA: TGTGCCAGCAGCGCCCCAGGACTGAGGGTACAGGAGCAGTTCTTC
CDR3: CASSAPGLRVQEQFF

length: 14
D: TRBD1
size: once
V: TRBV7-3
J: TRBJ2-1
DNA: TGTGCCAGCAGCCGAGGGACAGCAAACAATGAGCAGTTCTTC
CDR3: CASSRGTANNEQFF

length: 15
D: TRBD2
size: -
V: TRBV10-1
J: TRBJ2-1
DNA: TGCGCCAGCAGCAAAGCTAGCGGGATCTACAATGAGCAGTTCTTC
CDR3: CASSKASGIYNEQFF

length: 13
D: -
size: -
V: TRBV28
J: TRBJ1-6
DNA: TGTGCCAGCAGTTTGGCCCCAAATTCACCCCTCCACTTT
CDR3: CASSLAPNSPLHF

length: 18
D: -
size: -
V: TRBV6-1
J: TRBJ2-6
DNA: TGTGCCAGCAGTGGAACTACGACGGTCAGGGCTGGGGCCAACGTCCTGACTTTC
CDR3: CASSGTTTVRAGANVLTF

length: 13
D: TRBD1
size: -
V: TRBV27
J: TRBJ1-5
DNA: TGTGCCAGCAGTGGGACAGGCAATCAGCCCCAGCATTTT
CDR3: CASSGTGNQPQHF

length: 16
D: -
size: -
V: TRBV5-1
J: TRBJ2-2
DNA: TGCGCCAGCAGCTTGGAGAACAGGGCGTACACCGGGGAGCTGTTTTTT
CDR3: CASSLENRAYTGELFF

length: 14
D: TRBD1
size: -
V: TRBV2
J: TRBJ1-2
DNA: TGTGCCAGCAGAACCAGACAGGGGGGCCATGGCTACACCTTC
CDR3: CASRTRQGGHGYTF

length: 13
D: -
size: -
V: TRBV9
J: TRBJ1-6
DNA: TGTGCCAGCAGCTCGCGACCGGGTCCACCCCTCCACTTT
CDR3: CASSSRPGPPLHF